The rows below give T cell receptor beta chains drawn from one sample of a study of cytomegalovirus exposure and HLA in healthy donors. Libraries were prepared by immunoSEQ multiplex PCR; TCRdb keeps only in-frame clonotypes and omits some of them. This sample has about 67,000 clones, with 75% found just once. Sequenced: PBMCs. Receptors originate from a man in his sixties in good health and CMV-seropositive. CDR3s include the opening cysteine and the closing phenylalanine or tryptophan. The D gene is left open where the match is weak. Where a row states a size, it is once, few, many or the class of an expanded clone; other rows omit it.

v_gene	abundance	j_gene	d_gene	CDR3aa	CDR3nt
TRBV5-4	.	TRBJ2-2	.	CASSGAGSGELFF	TGTGCCAGCAGCGGGGCGGGGTCCGGGGAGCTGTTTTTT
TRBV2	few	TRBJ2-5	.	CASSFRETQYF	TGTGCCAGCAGTTTCCGGGAGACCCAGTACTTC
TRBV6-1	.	TRBJ2-5	.	CASSGVGGTQETQYF	TGTGCCAGCAGTGGTGTCGGGGGAACCCAAGAGACCCAGTACTTC
TRBV11-3	.	TRBJ2-1	.	CASSSGLNEQFF	TGTGCCAGCAGCTCCGGTTTGAATGAGCAGTTCTTC
TRBV27	.	TRBJ2-2	.	CASRRLNTGELFF	TGTGCCAGCAGGAGGTTAAACACCGGGGAGCTGTTTTTT
TRBV11-2	.	TRBJ2-5	TRBD2	CASNPRGLADQETQYF	TGTGCCAGCAACCCGCGGGGACTAGCGGACCAAGAGACCCAGTACTTC
TRBV5-1	.	TRBJ2-2	.	CASSPAGTMNTGELFF	TGCGCCAGCAGCCCGGCCGGGACAATGAACACCGGGGAGCTGTTTTTT
TRBV5-1	.	TRBJ1-1	.	CASSLSRGWGTEAFF	TGCGCCAGCAGCTTGAGTCGGGGATGGGGCACTGAAGCTTTCTTT
TRBV6-5	.	TRBJ1-3	.	CASSEGGSGNTIYF	TGTGCCAGCAGTGAAGGAGGCTCTGGAAACACCATATATTTT
TRBV10-3	.	TRBJ2-1	.	CAISGGSGGLEDNEQFF	TGTGCCATCAGTGGGGGTTCCGGGGGGCTGGAGGACAATGAGCAGTTCTTC
TRBV6-1	.	TRBJ2-7	TRBD2	CASSRERGVYEQYF	TGTGCCAGCAGCCGGGAGCGGGGGGTTTACGAGCAGTACTTC
TRBV5-6	.	TRBJ1-2	.	CASSLTAYGYTF	TGTGCCAGCAGCTTGACCGCGTATGGCTACACCTTC
TRBV19	medium-sized	TRBJ1-2	.	CASRGRDYGYTF	TGTGCCAGTAGGGGGAGGGACTATGGCTACACCTTC
TRBV2	.	TRBJ2-7	.	CAIQKGAGSLEQYF	TGTGCCATCCAAAAGGGGGCCGGGAGTCTCGAGCAGTACTTC
TRBV27	.	TRBJ2-3	.	CASRPLQSGSQYF	TGTGCCAGCAGGCCTTTACAGTCTGGGTCGCAGTATTTT
TRBV29-1	.	TRBJ2-5	.	CSVVPGSYQETQYF	TGCAGCGTTGTACCGGGGTCTTACCAAGAGACCCAGTACTTC